This T cell receptor beta chain derives from a study of vaccination and CD4 T cells after COVID-19. General study findings and limits: Of the reactive clones in convalescent patients, a median roughly 90% showed up only post-vaccination.

Treatment specified: approximately 9-day PBMC culture with coronavirus spike peptide pools or control peptides (ViraFEST assay). This CDR3 region has 13 residues. CDR1 is SEHNR and CDR2 is FQNEAQ in the germline V gene (reference sequence). V was shortened by 2 bases and J by 8 bases, with 12 bases between the two germline ends. The Oncomine TCR Beta short-read assay sequenced DNA from cultured CD4+ T cells. TCRdb reprocessed the PCR reads with MiXCR, giving one entry per CDR3 protein. The repertoire includes fewer than 15,000 distinct CDR3 sequences, 45% of them detected once, and about 22% sits in the top ten. This clonotype has just a few counts. The target antigen is unknown.

The source of this sequence is a human donor with COVID-19. This sample comprised cultured CD4+ T cells from blood, obtained after SARS-CoV-2 vaccination. The rearrangement links TRBV7-9 to TRBJ1-2, with unresolved D. The CDR3 coding sequence is TGTGCCAGCAGCTTACCGACGGAGGCGGGCTACACCTTC. Translated, it gives CASSLPTEAGYTF. Combining the CDR3 with reference TRBV7-9 and TRBJ1-2 gives the whole variable domain DTGVSQNPRHKITKRGQNVTFRCDPISEHNRLYWYRQTLGQGPEFLTYFQNEAQLEKSRLLSDRFSAERPKGSFSTLEIQRTEQGDSAMYLCASSLPTEAGYTFGSGTRLTVV.